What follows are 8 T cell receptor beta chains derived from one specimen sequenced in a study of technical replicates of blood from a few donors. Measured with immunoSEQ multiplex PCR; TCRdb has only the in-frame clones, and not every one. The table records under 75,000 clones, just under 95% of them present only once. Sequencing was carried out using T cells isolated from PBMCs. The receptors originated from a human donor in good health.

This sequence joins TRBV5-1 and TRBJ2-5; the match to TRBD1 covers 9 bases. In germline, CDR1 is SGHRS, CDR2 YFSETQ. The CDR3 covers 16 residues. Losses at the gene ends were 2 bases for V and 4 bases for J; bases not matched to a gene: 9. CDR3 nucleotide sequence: TGCGCCAGCAGCTTTTGGGGACAGGGAATCCTAGAGACCCAGTACTTC. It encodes CASSFWGQGILETQYF. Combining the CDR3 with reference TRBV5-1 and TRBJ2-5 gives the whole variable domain KAGVTQTPRYLIKTRGQQVTLSCSPISGHRSVSWYQQTPGQGLQFLFEYFSETQRNKGNFPGRFSGRQFSNSRSEMNVSTLELGDSALYLCASSFWGQGILETQYFGPGTRLLVL.

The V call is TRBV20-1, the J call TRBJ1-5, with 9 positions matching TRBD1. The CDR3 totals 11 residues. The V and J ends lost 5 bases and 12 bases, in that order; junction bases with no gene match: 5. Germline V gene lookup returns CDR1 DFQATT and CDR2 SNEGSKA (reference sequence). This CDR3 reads CSARTGDLQHF. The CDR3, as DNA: TGCAGTGCTCGGACAGGGGATCTCCAGCATTTT.

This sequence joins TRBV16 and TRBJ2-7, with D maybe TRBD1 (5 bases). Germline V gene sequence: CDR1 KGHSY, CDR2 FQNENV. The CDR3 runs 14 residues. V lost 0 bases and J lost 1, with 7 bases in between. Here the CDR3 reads CASSQSPGSYEQYF. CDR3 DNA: TGTGCCAGCAGCCAATCTCCAGGGTCCTACGAGCAGTACTTC.

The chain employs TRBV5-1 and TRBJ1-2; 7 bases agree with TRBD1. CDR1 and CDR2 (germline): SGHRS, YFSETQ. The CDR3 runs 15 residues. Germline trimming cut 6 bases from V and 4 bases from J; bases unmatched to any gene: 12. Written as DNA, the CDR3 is TGCGCCAGCAAAGTCTCAGGACAGGCTCTCTATGGCTACACCTTC. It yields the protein CASKVSGQALYGYTF.

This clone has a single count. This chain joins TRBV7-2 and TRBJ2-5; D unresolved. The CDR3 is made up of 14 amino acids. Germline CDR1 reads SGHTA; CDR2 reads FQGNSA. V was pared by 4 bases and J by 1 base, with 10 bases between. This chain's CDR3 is CASSSLGSQETQYF. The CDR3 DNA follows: TGTGCCAGCAGCTCCCTCGGGTCCCAAGAGACCCAGTACTTC.

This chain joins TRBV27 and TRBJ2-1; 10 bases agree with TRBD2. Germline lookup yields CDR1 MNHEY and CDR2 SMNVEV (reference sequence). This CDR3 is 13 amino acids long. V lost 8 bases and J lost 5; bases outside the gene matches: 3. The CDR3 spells CASRGLADNEQFF. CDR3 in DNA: TGTGCCAGCCGCGGACTAGCGGACAATGAGCAGTTCTTC.

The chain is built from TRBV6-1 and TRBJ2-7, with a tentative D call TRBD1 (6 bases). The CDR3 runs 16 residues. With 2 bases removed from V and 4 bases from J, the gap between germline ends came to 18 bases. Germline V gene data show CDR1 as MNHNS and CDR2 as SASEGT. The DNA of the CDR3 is TGTGCCAGCAGTGAATCAAACAGGGCGGTTGGGTACGAGCAGTACTTC. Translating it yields CASSESNRAVGYEQYF.

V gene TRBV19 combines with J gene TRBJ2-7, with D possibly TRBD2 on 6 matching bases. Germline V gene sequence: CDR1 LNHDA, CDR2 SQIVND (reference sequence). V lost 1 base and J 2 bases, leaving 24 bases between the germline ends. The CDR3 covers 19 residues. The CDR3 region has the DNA TGTGCCAGTAGTATAGGCCGCTGGGCTCGCGGGACCGCTACCTACGAGCAGTACTTC. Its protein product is CASSIGRWARGTATYEQYF.